The rows below give T cell receptor beta chains drawn from one sample of a study of shared clonotypes between healthy human individuals. Generated by immunoSEQ multiplex PCR, the TCRdb table keeps only in-frame clones and is missing some. The data contain roughly 1.5 million clones, 95% to 99% of them singletons. The sequenced sample consisted of naive CD4+ T cells sorted from blood. The receptors here all came from a man aged 30-40 years in good health. Each CDR3 is given with its conserved first and last residue. Fields, in order: clone size, J gene, D gene, V gene, CDR3 protein, CDR3 DNA. A D gene is named only where the DNA matches it firmly. Where a row states a size, it is once, few, many or the class of an expanded clone; other rows omit it.

.	TRBJ2-7	TRBD1	TRBV18	CASSPAGTGVYEQYF	TGTGCCAGCTCACCGGCGGGGACAGGGGTTTACGAGCAGTACTTC
.	TRBJ1-5	.	TRBV2	CASSDSTGNQPQHF	TGTGCCAGCAGTGATAGCACAGGCAATCAGCCCCAGCATTTT
.	TRBJ2-3	.	TRBV28	CASKEVGTDTQYF	TGTGCCAGCAAGGAAGTCGGCACAGATACGCAGTATTTT
.	TRBJ1-2	TRBD1	TRBV28	CASSTTGSGGYGYTF	TGTGCCAGCAGTACCACAGGATCAGGGGGCTATGGCTACACCTTC
once	TRBJ1-2	TRBD1	TRBV5-6	CASSSAGTGNYGYTF	TGTGCCAGCAGCTCAGCGGGGACAGGCAACTATGGCTACACCTTC
.	TRBJ1-5	.	TRBV9	CASSVGAGGNQPQHF	TGTGCCAGCAGCGTAGGAGCGGGGGGCAATCAGCCCCAGCATTTT
.	TRBJ2-7	.	TRBV7-9	CASSQDGIYEQYF	TGTGCCAGCAGCCAGGACGGGATCTACGAGCAGTACTTC
.	TRBJ1-2	.	TRBV6-5	CASSRTSHYGYTF	TGTGCCAGCAGTCGGACATCCCACTATGGCTACACCTTC
.	TRBJ1-1	.	TRBV7-2	CASSSVQRARGAFF	TGTGCCAGCAGCTCGGTTCAAAGGGCCCGAGGAGCTTTCTTT
.	TRBJ2-7	.	TRBV18	CASSRGGKSSYEQYF	TGTGCCAGCTCCCGGGGTGGAAAAAGCTCCTACGAGCAGTACTTC
.	TRBJ2-7	TRBD2	TRBV4-1	CASSPRDGRERSYEQYF	TGCGCCAGCAGCCCGAGAGATGGGAGGGAGCGGAGCTACGAGCAGTACTTC
.	TRBJ2-3	TRBD2	TRBV9	CASSPTSGVLTDTQYF	TGTGCCAGCAGCCCTACTAGCGGGGTGTTGACAGATACGCAGTATTTT
.	TRBJ1-4	TRBD1	TRBV28	CASHNRGINEKLFF	TGTGCCAGCCACAACAGGGGGATTAATGAAAAACTGTTTTTT
.	TRBJ2-3	.	TRBV28	CASRDGNTQYF	TGTGCCAGCAGGGATGGAAATACGCAGTATTTT
.	TRBJ2-2	TRBD2	TRBV6-4	CASRASGTGELFF	TGTGCCAGCAGGGCTAGCGGCACCGGGGAGCTGTTTTTT
.	TRBJ1-1	.	TRBV4-1	CASSLALLDTEAFF	TGCGCCAGCAGCCTCGCTTTGTTGGACACTGAAGCTTTCTTT
.	TRBJ2-3	.	TRBV6-4	CASFSLEITDTQYF	TGTGCCAGCTTTTCACTGGAGATCACAGATACGCAGTATTTT
.	TRBJ2-1	TRBD2	TRBV7-8	CASSFGLADEQFF	TGTGCCAGCAGCTTCGGACTAGCTGATGAGCAGTTCTTC
.	TRBJ1-5	.	TRBV23-1	CASSQPRDSNQPQHF	TGCGCCAGCAGTCAACCCCGCGATAGCAATCAGCCCCAGCATTTT
.	TRBJ2-2	TRBD1	TRBV4-2	CASSQTGGATGTGELFF	TGTGCCAGCAGCCAGACAGGGGGCGCGACGGGAACCGGGGAGCTGTTTTTT
once	TRBJ1-5	.	TRBV9	CASSPNGASNQPQHF	TGTGCCAGCAGCCCGAACGGGGCTAGCAATCAGCCCCAGCATTTT
.	TRBJ1-2	TRBD1	TRBV27	CASRGGQGFYGYTF	TGTGCCAGCAGGGGGGGACAGGGTTTCTATGGCTACACCTTC
.	TRBJ2-1	.	TRBV9	CASSLSPHNEQFF	TGTGCCAGCAGCCTCTCGCCCCACAATGAGCAGTTCTTC
.	TRBJ2-7	.	TRBV21-1	CASSLWGTSGSYEQYF	TGTGCCAGCAGCCTTTGGGGGACTAGCGGGAGTTACGAGCAGTACTTC
.	TRBJ1-4	.	TRBV2	CASSEAGVGYEKLFF	TGTGCCAGCAGTGAAGCCGGGGTAGGGTATGAAAAACTGTTTTTT
.	TRBJ1-1	.	TRBV27	CASSLSRLGGGTEAFF	TGTGCCAGCAGTTTATCGCGCCTGGGAGGAGGCACTGAAGCTTTCTTT
once	TRBJ2-7	.	TRBV30	CAWSNQGGDSYEQYF	TGTGCCTGGAGCAATCAGGGTGGAGACTCCTACGAGCAGTACTTC
.	TRBJ2-2	.	TRBV7-6	CASSLGRPDTGELFF	TGTGCCAGCAGCTTAGGGCGTCCCGACACCGGGGAGCTGTTTTTT
once	TRBJ2-6	.	TRBV19	CASSISVRVGANVLTF	TGTGCCAGTAGTATTTCAGTGAGAGTTGGCGCCAACGTCCTGACTTTC
.	TRBJ1-3	.	TRBV5-1	CASSFDDTGNTIYF	TGCGCCAGCAGCTTCGACGACACTGGAAACACCATATATTTT
.	TRBJ2-1	.	TRBV10-1	CASSPAGFSSYNEQFF	TGCGCCAGCAGTCCCGCGGGGTTTAGCTCCTACAATGAGCAGTTCTTC
once	TRBJ2-2	TRBD2	TRBV12-5	CASGLVLAGNTGELFF	TGTGCTAGTGGTTTGGTCCTAGCGGGGAACACCGGGGAGCTGTTTTTT
.	TRBJ2-3	TRBD2	TRBV6-4	CASSDREGIAQYF	TGTGCCAGCAGTGACCGGGAGGGTATTGCGCAGTATTTT
.	TRBJ2-1	TRBD1	TRBV15	CATSRRTGGWSQFF	TGTGCCACCAGCAGAAGGACAGGGGGCTGGTCGCAGTTCTTC
.	TRBJ1-2	.	TRBV19	CASNWGIDYGYTF	TGTGCCAGTAACTGGGGTATCGACTATGGCTACACCTTC
.	TRBJ1-3	.	TRBV28	CASSDPGSSGNTIYF	TGTGCCAGCAGTGACCCGGGGAGCTCTGGAAACACCATATATTTT
.	TRBJ2-1	TRBD1	TRBV5-4	CASSPGQGDYNEQFF	TGTGCCAGCAGCCCTGGACAGGGGGACTACAATGAGCAGTTCTTC
.	TRBJ2-1	TRBD1	TRBV5-5	CASSLGPGGSYNEQFF	TGTGCCAGCAGCTTGGGGCCAGGGGGATCCTACAATGAGCAGTTCTTC